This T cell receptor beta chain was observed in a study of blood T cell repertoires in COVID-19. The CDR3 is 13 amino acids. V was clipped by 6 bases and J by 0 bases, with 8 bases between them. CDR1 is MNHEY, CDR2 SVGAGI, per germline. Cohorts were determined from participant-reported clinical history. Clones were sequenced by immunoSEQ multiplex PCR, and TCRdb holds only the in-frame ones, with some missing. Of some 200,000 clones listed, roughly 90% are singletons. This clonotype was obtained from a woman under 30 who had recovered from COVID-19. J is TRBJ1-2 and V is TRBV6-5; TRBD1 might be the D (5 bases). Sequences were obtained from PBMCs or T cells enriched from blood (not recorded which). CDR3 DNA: TGTGCCAGCAGGCAGGGAACTAACTATGGCTACACCTTC. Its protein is CASRQGTNYGYTF.